This T cell receptor beta chain was retrieved from a study of shared clonotypes between healthy human individuals. CD8 cells classed as naive were CD45RO-negative and positively selected for CCR7, excluding terminally differentiated effector memory CD45RA+ cells. Findings and caveats of the study: The researchers took only blood, and tissue repertoires probably look different. A generally larger estimated richness was seen in naive subsets than in memory subsets.

The CDR3 spans 13 residues. Trimming cost V 7 bases and J 9 bases, with 19 bases left between them. Germline V gives CDR1 SQVTM, CDR2 ANQGSEA. In regard to this clone: Its antigen is not identified.

Several immunoSEQ plates held equal portions of the genomic DNA taken from each subset. In replicate PCRs of sorted subsets, approximately 200 ng DNA, approximately 30,000 T cell genomes, was used. Here immunoSEQ multiplex PCR was the method, and the copy in TCRdb shows in-frame clones only, minus some. Of about 680,000 clones in the sample, about 90% are singletons; the top ten hold approximately 22%. Sequencing was done on a sample of naive CD8+ T cells sorted from blood. The chain recombines TRBV29-1 with TRBJ2-1, with D perhaps TRBD1 (6 bases). This clonotype was sampled from a man aged 30 to 45 in good health. The CDR3 DNA reads as TGCAGCGCAATCCAAGGACAGACGGGTGAGCAGTTCTTC. Amino acids: CSAIQGQTGEQFF.